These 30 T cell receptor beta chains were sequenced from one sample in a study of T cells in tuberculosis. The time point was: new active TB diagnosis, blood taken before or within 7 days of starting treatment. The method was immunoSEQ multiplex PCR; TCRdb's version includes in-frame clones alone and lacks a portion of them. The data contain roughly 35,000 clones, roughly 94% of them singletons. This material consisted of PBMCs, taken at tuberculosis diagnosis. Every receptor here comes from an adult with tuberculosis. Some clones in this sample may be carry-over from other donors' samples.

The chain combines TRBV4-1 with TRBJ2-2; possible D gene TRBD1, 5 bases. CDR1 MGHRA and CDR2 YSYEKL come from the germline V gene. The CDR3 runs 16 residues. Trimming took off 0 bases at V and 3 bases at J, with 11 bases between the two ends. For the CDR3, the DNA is TGCGCCAGCAGCCAAGATCTCGCAGGGTACACCGGGGAGCTGTTTTTT. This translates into CASSQDLAGYTGELFF.

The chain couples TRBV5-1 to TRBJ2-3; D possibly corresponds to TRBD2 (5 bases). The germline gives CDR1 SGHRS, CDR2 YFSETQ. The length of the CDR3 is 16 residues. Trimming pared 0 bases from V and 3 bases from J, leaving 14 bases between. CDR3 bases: TGCGCCAGCAGCTTGGATGGCCCGGGAACGACAGATACGCAGTATTTT. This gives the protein CASSLDGPGTTDTQYF.

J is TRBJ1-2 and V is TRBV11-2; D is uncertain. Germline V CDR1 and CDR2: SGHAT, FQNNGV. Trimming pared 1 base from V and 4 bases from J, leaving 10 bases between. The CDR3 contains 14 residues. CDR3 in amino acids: CASSLGGVGYGYTF. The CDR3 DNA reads TGTGCCAGCAGCTTAGGGGGAGTTGGCTATGGCTACACCTTC.

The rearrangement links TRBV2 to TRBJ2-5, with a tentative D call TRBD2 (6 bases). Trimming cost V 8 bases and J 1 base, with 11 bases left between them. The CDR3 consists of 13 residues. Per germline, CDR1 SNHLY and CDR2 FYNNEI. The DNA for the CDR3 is TGTGCCAGCCGCCCGGGACTCCAAGAGACCCAGTACTTC. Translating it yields CASRPGLQETQYF.

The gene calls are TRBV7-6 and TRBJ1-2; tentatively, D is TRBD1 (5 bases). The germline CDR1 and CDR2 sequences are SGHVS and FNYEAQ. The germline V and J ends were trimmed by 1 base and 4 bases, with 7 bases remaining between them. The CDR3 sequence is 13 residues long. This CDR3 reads CASSLGGGYGYTF. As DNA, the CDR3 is TGTGCCAGCAGCTTAGGCGGGGGCTATGGCTACACCTTC.

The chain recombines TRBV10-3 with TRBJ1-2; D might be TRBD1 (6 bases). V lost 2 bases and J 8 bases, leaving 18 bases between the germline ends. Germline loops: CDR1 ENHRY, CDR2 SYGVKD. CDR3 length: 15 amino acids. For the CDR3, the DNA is TGTGCCATCAGTGAGGAACAGGGAGACACTATGGGCTACACCTTC. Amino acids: CAISEEQGDTMGYTF.

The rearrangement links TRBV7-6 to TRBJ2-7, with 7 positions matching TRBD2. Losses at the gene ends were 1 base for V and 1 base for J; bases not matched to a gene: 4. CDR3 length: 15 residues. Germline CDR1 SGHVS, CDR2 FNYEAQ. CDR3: CASSLGAGLSYEQYF. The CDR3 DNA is TGTGCCAGCAGCTTAGGAGCGGGGTTATCCTACGAGCAGTACTTC.

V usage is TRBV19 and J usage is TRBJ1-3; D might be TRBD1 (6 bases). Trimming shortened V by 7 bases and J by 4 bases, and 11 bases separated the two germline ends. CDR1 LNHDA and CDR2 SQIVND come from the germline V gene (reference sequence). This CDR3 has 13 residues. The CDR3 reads CASTRTEGNTIYF. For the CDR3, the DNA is TGTGCCAGTACCAGGACAGAAGGAAACACCATATATTTT.

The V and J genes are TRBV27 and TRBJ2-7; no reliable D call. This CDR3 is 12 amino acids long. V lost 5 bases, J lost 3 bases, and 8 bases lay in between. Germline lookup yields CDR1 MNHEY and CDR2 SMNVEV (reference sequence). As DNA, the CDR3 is TGTGCCAGCAGTACGGGTTTCTACGAGCAGTACTTC. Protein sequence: CASSTGFYEQYF.

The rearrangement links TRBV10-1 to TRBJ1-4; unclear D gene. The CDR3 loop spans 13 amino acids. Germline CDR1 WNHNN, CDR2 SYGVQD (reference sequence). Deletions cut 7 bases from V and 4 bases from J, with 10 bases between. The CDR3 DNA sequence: TGCGCCAGCACACGGAGTTTTAATGAAAAACTGTTTTTT. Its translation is CASTRSFNEKLFF.

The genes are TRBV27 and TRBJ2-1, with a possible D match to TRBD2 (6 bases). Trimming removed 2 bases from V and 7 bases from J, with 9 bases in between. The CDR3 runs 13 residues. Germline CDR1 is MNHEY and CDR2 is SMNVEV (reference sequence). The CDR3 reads CASSLMGTNEQFF. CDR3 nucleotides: TGTGCCAGCAGTTTAATGGGGACTAATGAGCAGTTCTTC.

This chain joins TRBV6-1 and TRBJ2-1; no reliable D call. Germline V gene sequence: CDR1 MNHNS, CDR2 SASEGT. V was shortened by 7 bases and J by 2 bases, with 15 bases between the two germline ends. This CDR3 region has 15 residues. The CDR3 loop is CASTLRSVPYNEQFF. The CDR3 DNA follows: TGTGCCAGCACCCTGAGGTCAGTTCCCTACAATGAGCAGTTCTTC.

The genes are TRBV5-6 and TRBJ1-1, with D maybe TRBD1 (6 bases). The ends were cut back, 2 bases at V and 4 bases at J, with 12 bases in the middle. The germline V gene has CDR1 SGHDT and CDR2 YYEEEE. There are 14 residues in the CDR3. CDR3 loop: CASSFGGAATEAFF. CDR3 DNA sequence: TGTGCCAGCAGCTTCGGGGGGGCGGCCACTGAAGCTTTCTTT.

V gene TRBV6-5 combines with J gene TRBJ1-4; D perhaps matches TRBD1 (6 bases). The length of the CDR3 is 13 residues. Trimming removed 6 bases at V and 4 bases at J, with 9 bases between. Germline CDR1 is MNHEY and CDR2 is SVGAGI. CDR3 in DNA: TGTGCCAGCAGCGGACAGAGTAATGAAAAACTGTTTTTT. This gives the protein CASSGQSNEKLFF.

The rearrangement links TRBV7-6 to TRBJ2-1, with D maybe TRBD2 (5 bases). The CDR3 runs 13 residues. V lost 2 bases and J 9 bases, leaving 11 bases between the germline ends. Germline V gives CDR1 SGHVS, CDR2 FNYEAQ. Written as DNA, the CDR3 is TGTGCCAGCAGCTTAAGGGCAGAGGGTGAGCAGTTCTTC. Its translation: CASSLRAEGEQFF.

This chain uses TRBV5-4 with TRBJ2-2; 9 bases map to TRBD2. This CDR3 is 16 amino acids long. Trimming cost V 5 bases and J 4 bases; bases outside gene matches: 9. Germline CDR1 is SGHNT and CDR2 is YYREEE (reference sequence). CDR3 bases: TGTGCCAGCAGTAAGGAGCGGGGGGCTCCCACCGGGGAGCTGTTTTTT. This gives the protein CASSKERGAPTGELFF.

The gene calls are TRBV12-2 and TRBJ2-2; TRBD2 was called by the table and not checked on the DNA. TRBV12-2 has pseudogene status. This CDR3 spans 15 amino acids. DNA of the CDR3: TGTGCGAACTTGGGGGGATTCCCTAACACCGGGGAGCTGTTTTTT. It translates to CANLGGFPNTGELFF.

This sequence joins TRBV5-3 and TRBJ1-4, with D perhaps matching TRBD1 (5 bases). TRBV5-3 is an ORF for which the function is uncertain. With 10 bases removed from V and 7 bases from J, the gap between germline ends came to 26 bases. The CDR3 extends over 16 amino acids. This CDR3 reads CAPFHLGRAIGEKLFF. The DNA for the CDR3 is TGTGCCCCCTTCCACTTGGGGCGAGCTATCGGTGAAAAACTGTTTTTT.

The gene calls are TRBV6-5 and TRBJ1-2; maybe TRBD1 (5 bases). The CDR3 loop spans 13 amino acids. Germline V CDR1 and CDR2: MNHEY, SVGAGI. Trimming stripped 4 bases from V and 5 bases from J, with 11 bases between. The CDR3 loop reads CASSLTATYGYTF. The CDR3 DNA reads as TGTGCCAGCAGTTTGACAGCAACATATGGCTACACCTTC.

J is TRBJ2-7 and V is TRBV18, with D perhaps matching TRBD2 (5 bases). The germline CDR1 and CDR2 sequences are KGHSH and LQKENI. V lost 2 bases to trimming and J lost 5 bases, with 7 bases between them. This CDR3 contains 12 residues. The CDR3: CASSPTRDEQYF. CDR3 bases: TGTGCCAGCTCACCAACTAGAGACGAGCAGTACTTC.

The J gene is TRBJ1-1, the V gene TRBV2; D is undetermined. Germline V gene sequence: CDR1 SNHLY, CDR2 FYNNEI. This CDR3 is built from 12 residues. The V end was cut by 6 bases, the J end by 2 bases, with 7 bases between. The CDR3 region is CASRLQNTEAFF. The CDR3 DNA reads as TGTGCCAGCAGACTCCAAAACACTGAAGCTTTCTTT.

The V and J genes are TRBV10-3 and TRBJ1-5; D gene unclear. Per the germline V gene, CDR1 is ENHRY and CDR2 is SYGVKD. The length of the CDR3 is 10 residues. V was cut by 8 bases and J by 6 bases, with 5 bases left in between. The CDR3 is CAIPRQPQHF. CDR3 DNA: TGTGCCATCCCCCGTCAGCCCCAGCATTTT.

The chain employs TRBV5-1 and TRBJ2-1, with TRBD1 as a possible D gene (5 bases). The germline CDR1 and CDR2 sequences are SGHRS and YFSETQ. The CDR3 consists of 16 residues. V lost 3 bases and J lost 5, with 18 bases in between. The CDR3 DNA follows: TGCGCCAGCAGCTCAACCAGGGTGCGGATTCACAATGAGCAGTTCTTC. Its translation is CASSSTRVRIHNEQFF.

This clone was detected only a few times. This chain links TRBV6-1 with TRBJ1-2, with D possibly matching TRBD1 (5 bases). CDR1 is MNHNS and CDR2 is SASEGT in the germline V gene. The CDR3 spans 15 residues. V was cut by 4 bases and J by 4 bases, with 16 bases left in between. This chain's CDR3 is CASSVGRTTSYGYTF. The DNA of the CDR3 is TGTGCCAGCAGTGTAGGGAGGACAACGAGCTATGGCTACACCTTC.

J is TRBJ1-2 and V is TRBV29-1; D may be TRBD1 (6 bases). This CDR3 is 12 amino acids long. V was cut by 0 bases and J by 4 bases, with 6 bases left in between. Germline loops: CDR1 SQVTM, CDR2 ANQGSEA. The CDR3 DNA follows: TGCAGCGTTGAAGAGGACAGCTATGGCTACACCTTC. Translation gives CSVEEDSYGYTF.

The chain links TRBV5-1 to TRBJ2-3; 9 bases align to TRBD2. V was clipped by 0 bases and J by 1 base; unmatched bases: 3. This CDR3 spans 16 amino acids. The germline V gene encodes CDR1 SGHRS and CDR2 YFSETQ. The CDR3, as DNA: TGCGCCAGCAGCTTGGCTTTAGCGGGGGGCACAGATACGCAGTATTTT. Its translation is CASSLALAGGTDTQYF.

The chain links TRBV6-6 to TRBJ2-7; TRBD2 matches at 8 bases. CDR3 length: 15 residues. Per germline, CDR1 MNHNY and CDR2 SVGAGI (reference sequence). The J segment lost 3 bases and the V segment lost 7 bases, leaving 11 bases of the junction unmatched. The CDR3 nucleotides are TGTGCCAGCACCACGGGGGGGTCGTCCGTCTACGAGCAGTACTTC. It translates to CASTTGGSSVYEQYF.

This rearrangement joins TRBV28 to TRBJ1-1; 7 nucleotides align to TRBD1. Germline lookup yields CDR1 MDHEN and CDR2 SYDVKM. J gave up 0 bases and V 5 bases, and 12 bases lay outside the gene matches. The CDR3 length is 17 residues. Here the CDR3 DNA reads TGTGCCAGCAGTCCCCCCCCGACAGGGCCTCTGAACACTGAAGCTTTCTTT. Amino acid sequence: CASSPPPTGPLNTEAFF.

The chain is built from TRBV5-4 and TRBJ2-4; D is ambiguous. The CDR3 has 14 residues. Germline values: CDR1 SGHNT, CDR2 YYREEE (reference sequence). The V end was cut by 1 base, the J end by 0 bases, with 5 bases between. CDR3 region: CASSLQLAKNIQYF. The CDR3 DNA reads TGTGCCAGCAGCTTGCAATTAGCCAAAAACATTCAGTACTTC.

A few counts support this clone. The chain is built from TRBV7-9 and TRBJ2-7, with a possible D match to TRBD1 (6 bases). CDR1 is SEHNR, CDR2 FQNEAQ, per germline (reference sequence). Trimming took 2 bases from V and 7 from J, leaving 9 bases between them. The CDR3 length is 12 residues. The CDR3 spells CASSLQGKEQYF. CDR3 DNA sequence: TGTGCCAGCAGCTTACAGGGGAAAGAGCAGTACTTC.